A selection of T cell receptor beta chains follows, all from one sample in a study of shared clonotypes between healthy human individuals. This table comes from immunoSEQ multiplex PCR, and its TCRdb copy is limited to in-frame clones, with some not included. The repertoire consists of 500,000 to 550,000 clones, with approximately 94% occurring once and the leading ten covering about 0.06%. Sequencing used naive CD4+ T cells sorted from blood. The receptors here all came from a woman younger than 45 in good health. CDR3s leave out the opening cysteine and the closing phenylalanine or tryptophan.

V,CDR3
TRBV11-2,ASSQFAATTSYEQY
TRBV18,ASSPPTTGELF
TRBV27,ASSLRRDRGLWNTEAF
TRBV4-2,ASSQDPSGNYEQF
TRBV20-1,SARIQETQY
TRBV7-6,ASSLGGGRYGYT
TRBV19,ASSLSYGGSYEQY
TRBV30,AWSEDHNEQF
TRBV10-3,AISETDRGDTGELF
TRBV28,ASSATSGRTGELF
TRBV18,ASSTGPTGGQY
TRBV6-5,ASSQGSEAF
TRBV10-1,ARWQGEDTQY
TRBV7-6,ASSSPGQGAEGYT